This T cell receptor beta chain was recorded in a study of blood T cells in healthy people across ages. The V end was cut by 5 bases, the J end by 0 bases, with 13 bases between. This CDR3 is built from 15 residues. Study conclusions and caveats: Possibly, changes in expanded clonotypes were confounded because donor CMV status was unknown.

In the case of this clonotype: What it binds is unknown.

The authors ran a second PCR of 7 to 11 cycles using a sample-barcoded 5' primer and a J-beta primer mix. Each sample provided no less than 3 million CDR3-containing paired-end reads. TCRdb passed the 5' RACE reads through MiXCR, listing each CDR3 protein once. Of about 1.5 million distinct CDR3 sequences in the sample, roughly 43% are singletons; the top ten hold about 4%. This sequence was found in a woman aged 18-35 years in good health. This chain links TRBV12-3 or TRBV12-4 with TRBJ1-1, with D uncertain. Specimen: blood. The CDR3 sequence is CASSLHGRMNTEAFF. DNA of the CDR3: TGTGCCAGCAGTCTACATGGACGCATGAACACTGAAGCTTTCTTT.